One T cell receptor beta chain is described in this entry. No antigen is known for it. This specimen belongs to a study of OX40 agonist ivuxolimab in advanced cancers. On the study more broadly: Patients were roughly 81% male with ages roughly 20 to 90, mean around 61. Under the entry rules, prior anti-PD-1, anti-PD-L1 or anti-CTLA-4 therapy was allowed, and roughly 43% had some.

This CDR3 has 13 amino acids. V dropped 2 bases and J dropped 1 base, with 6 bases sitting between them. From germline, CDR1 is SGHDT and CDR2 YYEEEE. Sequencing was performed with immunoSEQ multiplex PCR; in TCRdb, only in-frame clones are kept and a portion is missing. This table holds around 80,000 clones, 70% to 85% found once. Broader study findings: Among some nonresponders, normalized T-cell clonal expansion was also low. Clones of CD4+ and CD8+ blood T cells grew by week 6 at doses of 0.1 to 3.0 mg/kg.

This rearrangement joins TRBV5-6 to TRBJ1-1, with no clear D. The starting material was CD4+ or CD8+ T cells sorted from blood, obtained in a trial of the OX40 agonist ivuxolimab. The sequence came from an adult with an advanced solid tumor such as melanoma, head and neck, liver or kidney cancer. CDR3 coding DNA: TGTGCCAGCAGCTTACGGCAGAACACTGAAGCTTTCTTT. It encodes CASSLRQNTEAFF.